Listed here are 12 T cell receptor beta chains from one sample, sequenced in a study of T cell responses to AZD1222 COVID-19 vaccine. Generated by immunoSEQ multiplex PCR, the TCRdb table keeps only in-frame clones and is missing some. The sample has 85,000 to 120,000 clones; about four fifths are singletons. Source: peripheral blood, taken on day 0 of AZD1222 vaccination. The receptor source for this set is an adult in good health.

J is TRBJ2-1 and V is TRBV19, with D maybe TRBD1 (5 bases). Germline V lookup: CDR1 LNHDA, CDR2 SQIVND (reference sequence). V gave up 3 bases and J gave up 3 bases, with 12 bases separating them. The CDR3 has 15 amino acids. CDR3 sequence reads: CASSMGQRNYNEQFF. DNA of the CDR3: TGTGCCAGTAGTATGGGGCAACGGAACTACAATGAGCAGTTCTTC.

CDR3 coding DNA: TGTGCCAGCTCACTTACCTTAGCGGGAGGGCCGTCAGATACGCAGTATTTT. Protein product: CASSLTLAGGPSDTQYF. The V and J genes are TRBV18 and TRBJ2-3; 11 nucleotides line up with TRBD2. The CDR3 runs to 17 residues. The V gene end was trimmed by 4 bases and the J gene end by 4 bases; junction bases not matched to a gene: 10. Germline assignment: CDR1 KGHSH and CDR2 LQKENI.

The gene calls are TRBV14 and TRBJ2-1; a weak D match, TRBD2 (5 bases). Trimming took 2 bases from V and 2 from J, leaving 13 bases between them. The CDR3 covers 16 residues. In germline, CDR1 is SGHDN, CDR2 FVKESK. The CDR3: CASSQPWGEPYNEQFF. Here the CDR3 DNA reads TGTGCCAGCAGCCAACCCTGGGGAGAGCCCTACAATGAGCAGTTCTTC.

This chain connects TRBV11-3 to TRBJ2-7; 7 nucleotides match TRBD1. Germline V lookup: CDR1 SGHNT, CDR2 YENEEA. This CDR3 contains 15 residues. Trimming cost V 3 bases and J 1 base; bases outside gene matches: 6. This CDR3 reads CASSFYSGQSYEQYV. As DNA, the CDR3 is TGTGCCAGCAGCTTCTACTCGGGACAGTCCTACGAGCAGTACGTC.

V gene TRBV2 combines with J gene TRBJ1-5; D not resolved. V was pared by 5 bases and J by 0 bases, with 8 bases between. Per germline, CDR1 SNHLY and CDR2 FYNNEI. The CDR3 spans 14 residues. The CDR3 DNA reads TGTGCCAGCAGTTCAATGTTTAGCAATCAGCCCCAGCATTTT. As protein: CASSSMFSNQPQHF.

This clone showed up just a few times. This sequence joins TRBV3-1 (or the pseudogene TRBV3-2) and TRBJ2-2; the D gene is possibly TRBD2 (5 bases). Trimming pared 6 bases from V and 7 bases from J, leaving 15 bases between. The CDR3 is made up of 14 amino acids. Per germline, CDR1 LGHDT and CDR2 YNNKEL (reference sequence). CDR3 protein: CASRIDPAGGELFF. In DNA, the CDR3 is TGTGCCAGCAGGATCGACCCTGCGGGCGGGGAGCTGTTTTTT.

V usage is TRBV18 and J usage is TRBJ2-3; 10 bases line up with TRBD1. Losses at the gene ends were 4 bases for V and 3 bases for J; bases not matched to a gene: 4. Germline CDR1 reads KGHSH; CDR2 reads LQKENI. CDR3 size: 15 residues. CDR3 protein: CASSRDRGSTDTQYF. The CDR3 coding sequence is TGTGCCAGCTCACGGGACAGGGGCTCTACAGATACGCAGTATTTT.

V gene TRBV29-1 combines with J gene TRBJ1-3, with 7 bases identical to TRBD1. Germline CDR1 and CDR2: SQVTM and ANQGSEA. This CDR3 spans 16 amino acids. With 6 bases clipped from V and 0 bases from J, the junction kept 11 bases outside the gene matches. The CDR3 loop is CSVEKRDSNSGNTIYF. The CDR3 bases are TGCAGCGTCGAAAAACGGGACAGTAACTCTGGAAACACCATATATTTT.

The chain uses TRBV30 and TRBJ2-5; TRBD1 aligns across 7 bases. V gave up 5 bases and J gave up 2 bases; unmatched junction bases: 8. The CDR3 is made up of 14 amino acids. Per germline, CDR1 GTSNPN and CDR2 SVGIG (reference sequence). CDR3 DNA: TGTGCCTGGCTGGGACAGTCCCCTCAAGAGACCCAGTACTTC. This sequence encodes CAWLGQSPQETQYF.

This clone occurred a few times. The V gene is TRBV6-2 or TRBV6-3, the J gene TRBJ2-3; D uncertain. The CDR3 has 13 amino acids. The ends were cut back, 4 bases at V and 5 bases at J, with 10 bases in the middle. Germline-derived CDR1 and CDR2 are MNHEY and SVGEGT. In DNA form, the CDR3 reads TGTGCCAGCAGTTGGTTAGTAAGAGATACGCAGTATTTT. It translates to CASSWLVRDTQYF.

The V and J genes are TRBV3-1 (or the pseudogene TRBV3-2) and TRBJ1-4, with a tentative D call TRBD1 (6 bases). Between the trimmed V and J ends, which lost 1 base and 2 bases, there was a span of 8 bases. Germline lookup yields CDR1 LGHDT and CDR2 YNNKEL (reference sequence). This CDR3 contains 15 residues. DNA for the CDR3: TGTGCCAGCAGCCAAGCCGGGGGCACTAATGAAAAACTGTTTTTT. This encodes CASSQAGGTNEKLFF.

The chain employs TRBV6-2 or TRBV6-3 and TRBJ1-6, with TRBD1 matching over 7 bases. The CDR3 is made up of 15 amino acids. Germline trimming cut 4 bases from V and 4 bases from J; bases unmatched to any gene: 4. Germline V gene data show CDR1 as MNHEY and CDR2 as SVGEGT. Here the CDR3 DNA reads TGTGCCAGCAGTTTGGGACAGCATTATAATTCACCCCTCCACTTT. As protein: CASSLGQHYNSPLHF.